The 29 T cell receptor beta chains presented below share a single source sample, sequenced in a study of T cell responses to AZD1222 COVID-19 vaccine. Assay used: immunoSEQ multiplex PCR; TCRdb lists only in-frame clones, some missing. The table shows 80,000 to 100,000 clones, with approximately 88% occurring only once. Sequencing used peripheral blood, obtained 28 days after the second AZD1222 dose. The receptors originated from an adult who received the AZD1222 COVID-19 vaccine.

The CDR3 loop reads CASSRNSGASEQFF. The CDR3 nucleotides are TGCGCCAGCAGCCGTAATTCGGGTGCAAGTGAGCAGTTCTTC. The chain has TRBV4-3 and TRBJ2-1; D remains unclear. The V gene's germline CDR1 is LGHNA and CDR2 YSLEER. The CDR3 runs 14 residues. Trimming stripped 4 bases from V and 9 bases from J, with 16 bases between.

This chain connects TRBV6-5 to TRBJ2-7, with D perhaps being TRBD1 or TRBD2 (6 bases each). The V gene lost 4 bases and the J gene lost 5 bases, with 15 bases spanning the gap. Germline V gene sequence: CDR1 MNHEY, CDR2 SVGAGI. The CDR3 runs to 14 residues. CDR3 nucleotide sequence: TGTGCCAGCAGTTCCCGGACAGAGCGGGACGAGCAGTACTTC. It is translated as CASSSRTERDEQYF.

This clone appeared a few times. The V and J genes are TRBV6-2 or TRBV6-3 and TRBJ1-1; D is unresolved. Trimming cost V 0 bases and J 1 base, with 6 bases left between them. This CDR3 is built from 14 residues. Germline values: CDR1 MNHEY, CDR2 SVGEGT. CDR3 nucleotides: TGTGCCAGCAGTTACTCGTGGGCGAACACTGAAGCTTTCTTT. Its translation: CASSYSWANTEAFF.

This clone was seen more than once but under ten times. The V gene is TRBV5-1, the J gene TRBJ2-5, with a tentative D call TRBD1 (5 bases). Between the trimmed V and J ends, which lost 0 bases and 3 bases, there was a span of 6 bases. The CDR3 totals 13 residues. CDR1 and CDR2 from the germline V gene are SGHRS and YFSETQ. The CDR3: CASSLGREETQYF. The CDR3 nucleotides are TGCGCCAGCAGCTTGGGCAGGGAAGAGACCCAGTACTTC.

A word on this clone: At one of its ends the junction is not consistent with the germline gene, which may arise from a read error. J is TRBJ1-6 and V is TRBV6-1, with a weak D call TRBD1 (6 bases). CDR1 MNHNS and CDR2 SASEGT come from the germline V gene. The CDR3 sequence is 15 residues long. The DNA for the CDR3 is TGTGCCAGCAGTGAACGGTGGACAGTTAATTCGCCCCTCCACTTT. Translating gives CASSERWTVNSPLHF.

V gene TRBV15 combines with J gene TRBJ1-6; 9 nucleotides line up with TRBD1. The germline gives CDR1 LNHNV, CDR2 YYDKDF (reference sequence). J lost 10 bases, V lost 3 bases, and 10 bases had no gene match. The CDR3 length is 16 residues. CDR3 protein: CATSRDPGQGGSPLHF. DNA of the CDR3: TGTGCCACCAGCAGGGATCCGGGACAGGGAGGATCACCCCTCCACTTT.

In its sample, this clone was seen a few times. The chain employs TRBV4-2 and TRBJ1-3, with 10 bases fitting TRBD1. This CDR3 is 21 amino acids long. Unmatched junction bases numbered 16, after V lost 2 bases and J lost 0 bases. Germline CDR1 reads LGHNA; CDR2 reads YNFKEQ. Here the CDR3 reads CASSQSPRGTGADYSGNTIYF. The CDR3 nucleotides read TGTGCCAGCAGCCAATCCCCCCGGGGGACAGGGGCCGATTACTCTGGAAACACCATATATTTT.

This chain uses TRBV6-5 with TRBJ1-3; possibly TRBD1 for D (6 bases). Germline V gene lookup returns CDR1 MNHEY and CDR2 SVGAGI. This CDR3 comprises 16 residues. Trimming removed 2 bases at V and 4 bases at J, with 15 bases between. CDR3 in DNA: TGTGCCAGCAGTTACGTACAGGGAAGAGAAGGAAACACCATATATTTT. Its translation: CASSYVQGREGNTIYF.

The chain uses TRBV15 and TRBJ1-4; no clear D gene. The germline V gene encodes CDR1 LNHNV and CDR2 YYDKDF (reference sequence). The CDR3 sequence is 14 residues long. Trimming removed 1 base from V and 2 bases from J, with 5 bases in between. CDR3 sequence reads: CATSRGGTNEKLFF. Here the CDR3 DNA reads TGTGCCACCAGCAGAGGGGGTACTAATGAAAAACTGTTTTTT.

The chain uses TRBV5-1 and TRBJ2-5; TRBD1 matches 7 bases. CDR1 is SGHRS, CDR2 YFSETQ, per germline. CDR3 size: 16 residues. V dropped 1 base and J dropped 4; count of bases not matched to a gene: 10. Here the CDR3 DNA reads TGCGCCAGCAGCTTGCTCGGGGCAGGGGGTGTAGAGACCCAGTACTTC. Protein product: CASSLLGAGGVETQYF. The entire variable domain, with the rest obtained from reference TRBV5-1 and TRBJ2-5, is as follows: KAGVTQTPRYLIKTRGQQVTLSCSPISGHRSVSWYQQTPGQGLQFLFEYFSETQRNKGNFPGRFSGRQFSNSRSEMNVSTLELGDSALYLCASSLLGAGGVETQYFGPGTRLLVL.

This chain joins TRBV7-3 and TRBJ2-3; 7 bases match TRBD1. CDR1 is SGHTA and CDR2 is FQGTGA in the germline V gene. This CDR3 comprises 16 residues. Trimming removed 5 bases from V and 2 bases from J; junction bases left unmatched: 10. CDR3 DNA sequence: TGTGCCAGCAGCCTGGTGGGACAGCTAAACACAGATACGCAGTATTTT. Amino acids: CASSLVGQLNTDTQYF.

The V gene is TRBV2, the J gene TRBJ2-7, with 7 bases identical to TRBD1. V dropped 7 bases and J dropped 4; count of bases not matched to a gene: 7. CDR1 is SNHLY, CDR2 FYNNEI, per germline. The length of the CDR3 is 13 residues. This CDR3 reads CASIRATGYEQYF. The CDR3 nucleotides are TGTGCCAGCATCCGCGCGACAGGGTACGAGCAGTACTTC.

This clone was recorded once. The gene calls are TRBV5-5 and TRBJ2-7; 8 bases agree with TRBD2. The CDR3 length is 13 residues. J lost 6 bases, V lost 1 base, and 3 bases had no gene match. Germline V gene lookup returns CDR1 SGHKS and CDR2 YYEKEE (reference sequence). The CDR3 DNA is TGTGCCAGCAGCTTGCGGCGGGGGGCCGAGCAGTACTTC. Translating gives CASSLRRGAEQYF.

The genes are TRBV9 and TRBJ2-5; 9 bases match TRBD1. Germline CDR1 is SGDLS and CDR2 is YYNGEE. Trimming at V came to 6 bases and at J to 5 bases, leaving 8 bases not matched to a gene. There are 14 residues in the CDR3. CDR3 sequence: CASTRTGARETQYF. The CDR3 bases are TGTGCCAGCACCAGGACAGGGGCTAGGGAGACCCAGTACTTC.

This rearrangement joins TRBV19 to TRBJ1-6; no firm D call. This CDR3 is 14 amino acids long. Germline CDR1 reads LNHDA; CDR2 reads SQIVND (reference sequence). V was pared by 6 bases and J by 5 bases, with 11 bases between. In DNA, the CDR3 is TGTGCCAGTAGCGACCCCCAAGATAATTCACCCCTCCACTTT. Translation: CASSDPQDNSPLHF.

The chain is built from TRBV28 and TRBJ1-2; TRBD1 might be the D (6 bases). V was pared by 2 bases and J by 8 bases, with 15 bases between. The CDR3 sequence is 14 residues long. Germline V lookup: CDR1 MDHEN, CDR2 SYDVKM. CDR3 DNA sequence: TGTGCCAGCAGTTTAGTGGACAGCATCCAAGGCTACACCTTC. Amino acids: CASSLVDSIQGYTF.

The chain uses TRBV5-1 and TRBJ2-3; the D gene is possibly TRBD2 (6 bases). Germline V gene sequence: CDR1 SGHRS, CDR2 YFSETQ. V was clipped by 4 bases and J by 2 bases, with 17 bases between them. The CDR3 runs to 16 residues. The chain's CDR3 is CASSEGLYFDTDTQYF. The DNA for the CDR3 is TGCGCCAGCAGCGAGGGACTGTATTTTGACACAGATACGCAGTATTTT.

This clone was seen only once. The chain carries TRBV29-1 and TRBJ1-2, with D perhaps TRBD1 (5 bases). From germline, CDR1 is SQVTM and CDR2 ANQGSEA. The ends were cut back, 3 bases at V and 3 bases at J, with 14 bases in the middle. The CDR3 spans 14 residues. Written as DNA, the CDR3 is TGCAGCGTTGAGTCCTGGGGCGGTTACTATGGCTACACCTTC. Protein product: CSVESWGGYYGYTF.

The V gene is TRBV7-5, the J gene TRBJ1-4. TRBV7-5 counts as a pseudogene. There are 15 residues in the CDR3. CDR3 nucleotides: TGTGCCAGAAGCCCTACGGGGAGATGGGGAGAAAAACTGTTTTTT. It yields the protein CARSPTGRWGEKLFF.

The J gene is TRBJ1-5, the V gene TRBV2; perhaps TRBD1 as D (5 bases). The germline V gene has CDR1 SNHLY and CDR2 FYNNEI. The CDR3 extends over 14 amino acids. Trimming shortened V by 6 bases and J by 1 base, and 10 bases separated the two germline ends. The CDR3 region has the DNA TGTGCCAGCAGCGGGGACCTGAGCAATCAGCCCCAGCATTTT. Residues: CASSGDLSNQPQHF.

This chain joins TRBV3-1 (or the pseudogene TRBV3-2) and TRBJ1-5; 7 bases agree with TRBD1. The germline V gene encodes CDR1 LGHDT and CDR2 YNNKEL (reference sequence). The junction had 7 bases not matched to a gene; V was cut back by 2 bases and J by 0 bases. CDR3 length: 17 residues. CDR3 DNA sequence: TGTGCCAGCAGCCAAAACCTCGGGACAGCTAGCAATCAGCCCCAGCATTTT. Protein product: CASSQNLGTASNQPQHF.

This sequence joins TRBV7-6 and TRBJ2-7; the D gene could be TRBD1 or TRBD2 (5 bases each). Germline CDR1 and CDR2: SGHVS and FNYEAQ. Trimming shortened V by 3 bases and J by 3 bases, and 15 bases separated the two germline ends. CDR3 length equals 15 residues. CDR3 sequence reads: CASSFSTGANYEQYF. The CDR3 DNA sequence: TGTGCCAGCAGCTTCTCCACCGGGGCCAACTACGAGCAGTACTTC.

The chain recombines TRBV7-9 with TRBJ1-1; unclear D gene. Trimming took off 1 base at V and 7 bases at J, with 4 bases between the two ends. The CDR3 contains 11 residues. Per germline, CDR1 SEHNR and CDR2 FQNEAQ (reference sequence). CDR3: CASSLGIEAFF. In DNA form, the CDR3 reads TGTGCCAGCAGCTTAGGGATTGAAGCTTTCTTT.

This clone was recorded once. The chain couples TRBV6-2 or TRBV6-3 to TRBJ2-4; no firm D call. The CDR3 loop spans 16 amino acids. Deletions cut 2 bases from V and 1 base from J, with 12 bases between. The V gene's germline CDR1 is MNHEY and CDR2 SVGEGT. The CDR3 loop is CASSYTPGVAKNIQYF. CDR3 DNA: TGTGCCAGCAGTTACACACCAGGAGTTGCCAAAAACATTCAGTACTTC.

The count of this clone is one. V and J are TRBV6-1 and TRBJ1-5, with D possibly being TRBD1 (6 bases). This CDR3 spans 18 amino acids. In germline, CDR1 is MNHNS, CDR2 SASEGT. Between the trimmed V and J ends, which lost 3 bases and 0 bases, there was a span of 18 bases. The CDR3 protein is CASSDESTGFLSNQPQHF. In DNA, the CDR3 is TGTGCCAGCAGTGACGAATCAACAGGGTTTCTTAGCAATCAGCCCCAGCATTTT.

On this clone: Lacking the conserved final phenylalanine or tryptophan, this CDR3 likely reflects a read error. The DNA is left out, because the CDR3 cannot be placed on it with certainty; the CDR3 is given as TCRdb lists it. The genes are TRBV14 and TRBJ1-2. Germline assignment: CDR1 SGHDN and CDR2 FVKESK. The CDR3 has 9 residues if both end residues are counted. CDR3 region: CASSQEEPL.

CDR3 region: CASSPSRINEKLFF. The CDR3 nucleotides are TGTGCCAGCAGTCCAAGTCGGATTAATGAAAAACTGTTTTTT. The genes are TRBV28 and TRBJ1-4; the D is unclear. Germline V lookup: CDR1 MDHEN, CDR2 SYDVKM. CDR3 length equals 14 residues. Trimming left V 5 bases short and J 4 bases short, with 11 bases between.

The rearrangement uses TRBV2 and TRBJ2-3; 7 positions agree with TRBD1. Germline values: CDR1 SNHLY, CDR2 FYNNEI. This CDR3 region has 14 residues. V gave up 8 bases and J gave up 3 bases; unmatched junction bases: 8. This CDR3 is CASLRDSQTDTQYF. For the CDR3, the DNA is TGTGCCAGCCTTCGGGACAGTCAAACAGATACGCAGTATTTT.

This chain uses TRBV6-4 with TRBJ1-6; D is unresolved. This CDR3 is built from 16 residues. Germline CDR1 reads MRHNA; CDR2 reads SNTAGT. The V end was cut by 1 base, the J end by 4 bases, with 11 bases between. CDR3 coding DNA: TGTGCCAGCAGTGACTTCCCCCAGCTATATAATTCACCCCTCCACTTT. It specifies CASSDFPQLYNSPLHF.